This T cell receptor (beta chain) was found in a study of cytomegalovirus exposure and HLA in healthy donors (dated by TCRdb to 2016 to 2017). The study in broad terms: According to an earlier analysis of 587 of the donors, about 179 million T cells yielded 117 million unique TCR beta sequences and about 280 Gb of sequence data. Roughly 300 gigabases of sequencing data and around 87 million unique TCR sequences were included in an early release covering around 650 HLA-typed donors. Of the roughly 420 genotyped donors, 75% to 85% were placed in the genetic ancestry cluster associated with self-reported Caucasian donors. The study was designed to test whether signatures of past pathogen exposure could be identified by cataloging public T cell receptors. The T cell repertoires of around 730 subjects were profiled by immunosequencing and related to cytomegalovirus serostatus. A separate validation cohort of more than 100 different subjects was used in addition to the approximately 700-subject first cohort. To predict cytomegalovirus infection status, the study combined high-throughput TCR immunosequencing, statistical association of individual TCRs with disease status, and machine learning. A later analysis re-analyzed previously published TCR beta repertoires from several hundred donors and added high-resolution HLA genotyping to study TCR occurrence patterns. In the later analysis, no new phenotypic data were used to find candidate immune exposures; instead, reliance was placed on TCR beta sequences and their occurrence across donors. An earlier analysis of about 600 of the donors used high-throughput TCR beta sequencing to judge whether each TCR beta V gene segment behaved as functional or pseudogenic. Donor age, sex, ethnicity and CMV serostatus were compiled alongside the repertoire data. Genome-wide SNP genotypes for about 60% of the roughly 700 donors were used in a later genetic analysis, which treated that subset as a discovery cohort. All discovery cohort repertoires had been generated on a single sequencing platform. HLA typing covered class I and class II loci at four-digit resolution. The number of donors typed differed by locus, with 629-630 for A, B, C, DRB1 and DQB1, over 500 for DQA1, 600 to 610 for DPA1, and 400 to 490 for DPB1. Four to six DR-DQ haplotypes were handled as single units for association and clustering, since linkage in the cohort was strong. Across roughly 420 genotyped donors of the cohort, an average of approximately 240,000 unique TCR beta nucleotide sequences per donor were sequenced, and roughly 20% of those sequences were non-productive.

The CDR3 numbers 16 residues from cysteine through phenylalanine. Only the CDR3 DNA stays, 48 bases, in frame from base 1. V has 2 bases trimmed and J has 3 bases trimmed; junction bases matching no gene number 9. The germline V gene specifies MNHEY as CDR1 and SVGAGI as CDR2. Library method: the immunoSEQ multiplex PCR assay. A mixture of 60 forward primers for TCR Vbeta segments and 13 reverse primers for TCR Jbeta segments was used in the multiplex PCR. Amplification of the CDR3 region of rearranged TCR beta genes was performed with a multiplex PCR assay on genomic DNA. On the Illumina HiSeq System, the amplified TCR beta libraries were sequenced as 87-base-pair reads. Turning to the authors' computational methods: A later analysis counted tens of millions of unique TCR beta chains across the 550 to 750 repertoires, and around 9.9 million of these chains were shared by at least two donors. To remove PCR and sequencing errors, raw reads were error-corrected and collapsed into unique sequences using a nearest-neighbor algorithm that merged closely related sequences. V, D and J gene segments were assigned by aligning CDR3 sequences to IMGT reference sequences. For a sequence to be retained, a match of at least six nucleotides was required to both a V gene segment and a J gene segment. Rearrangements were classified as productive when the CDR3 lacked stop codons and remained in frame with V and J, and all other rearrangements were classified as non-productive. CDR3 was defined by IMGT convention, running from the second conserved V-encoded cysteine to the conserved J-encoded phenylalanine. The earlier analysis of approximately 500 of the donors excluded sequences that lacked an unambiguous match to a single V gene segment. In an earlier analysis of roughly 600 of the donors, a V segment was called functional when productive rearrangements were above 56.7%, and segregating when the standard deviation between donors exceeded 5%. A statistical classification framework was built to diagnose cytomegalovirus status from the catalog of TCR beta chain sequences. A later analysis assigned V and J genes by comparing TCR nucleotide sequences with IMGT/GENE-DB human TR gene sequences. The TCRdist pipeline was used in a later analysis to assign CDR3 sequences and most-parsimonious VDJ recombination scenarios. In a later analysis, every TCR beta chain was defined by the combination of its CDR3 amino acid sequence and its V-gene family, and reads without a unique V-gene family were dropped. To address suspected cross-contamination and a sequencing artifact, a later analysis removed several hundred highly shared, low-generation-probability nucleotide sequences. A later analysis calculated a clonal expansion index for each public chain from normalized within-repertoire ranks of inferred template counts. Generation probabilities in a later analysis came from a VDJ recombination model fitted to out-of-frame rearrangements, and those results were checked against IGoR. A later analysis scored TCR-TCR, TCR-HLA and TCR-CMV co-occurrence with hypergeometric tests, applying a repertoire-size bias correction to TCR pairs. In a later analysis, false discovery rates were estimated by permuting HLA or CMV assignments 20 times. A later analysis grouped co-occurring TCRs with DBSCAN, adding TCRdist sequence similarity when clustering within HLA-allele-positive subsets. Repertoires with fewer than 30,000 or more than 120,000 public chains, plus five repertoires with anomalous nucleotide sharing, were excluded from co-occurrence clustering. Not all clones reach the TCRdb copy of this immuneACCESS table, which keeps in-frame sequences only. Checked studies attribute under half of the gap to unresolved V genes and leave the rest unexplained. Clone size and the V and J calls come from that table; the DNA yielded D and trimming. In this sample the table shows 140,000 to 150,000 clones, more than 55% of which occur a single time. 6.5% of the sample goes to the ten largest clones.

Concerning this clone: Its specific antigen is unknown. No clone much larger than this one lies a single base away; base qualities are absent.

The cohort comprised approximately 700 healthy bone marrow donors. At the time of sampling, every cohort member was nominally healthy, though immune exposures that went unrecorded were likely present. The donor tested CMV seronegative, placing the donor among the 352 seronegative members of the cohort. A peripheral blood sample was collected from each donor, and TCR beta sequencing was performed on peripheral blood mononuclear cells. The Qiagen DNeasy Blood Extraction Kit was used to extract genomic DNA from the blood cell samples. Study-wide findings and limitations: A few of the identified cytomegalovirus-associated TCR beta chains were confirmed in vitro to be specific for cytomegalovirus antigens. In an earlier analysis of fewer than 750 of the donors, most TCR beta V segments were observed in productive rearrangements about 87% or about 30% of the time, broadly matching IMGT annotations. A cluster of highly shared sequence variants was judged likely to represent a technical artifact of the sequencing pipeline. Cytomegalovirus status was reported to be diagnosed by the classifier with high specificity and sensitivity in both the original and validation cohorts. The study listed 150 to 200 TCR beta chains as associated with cytomegalovirus. Because the 87-base-pair reads could not distinguish some IMGT-functional V segments, including TRBV6-2 and TRBV6-3, those segments were excluded. Linkage disequilibrium might explain the correlated functional status among segregating V segments, but an unknown experimental factor could not be excluded. In a later analysis, TCR association rates were found to vary across HLA loci, with the most associated TCRs seen for DRB1 alleles and the fewest for HLA-C alleles. HLA typing was unavailable for some donors at each locus, so association tests used only the typed subset. About 17 rarely observed V segments, including chromosome 9 orphons, were excluded from the earlier analysis of approximately 500 of the donors because counts were too low. A further reported finding was that TCR beta sequences accurately predicted the HLA-A and HLA-B alleles for most subjects in the first cohort. A later analysis associated 15,000 or so TCR beta sequences with specific HLA alleles at a false discovery rate of 0.05. Most TCR sequences were seen in very few donors, while some public TCRs were found in many individuals. A later genetic analysis associated a missense DCLRE1C variant with V-gene and J-gene trimming of TCR beta chains, and an independent cohort replicated the association. A later analysis reported that several top co-occurrence clusters appeared linked to parvovirus B19, influenza, CMV and Epstein-Barr virus. When HLA alleles, especially DR and DQ, strongly co-occurred, TCR associations were difficult to assign to individual alleles. The presence/absence analyses assumed that sequencing depth was roughly uniform across donors, and that assumption may not be true. According to a later genetic analysis, donors in an Asian-associated ancestry cluster had fewer N-insertions in productive TCRs than the approximately 670-donor mean. For the cohort, immune exposure information was limited to CMV serostatus. The cohort was sequenced for TCR beta chains only, and without alpha or paired-chain data the features that could be detected were limited. According to a later analysis, most CMV-associated TCR beta chains appeared to be HLA-restricted, and the HLA associations seemed to be driven largely by CMV exposure. A later analysis found that HLA-associated TCR beta chains were more clonally expanded and had lower generation probabilities than equally common non-associated chains. It was suggested by the authors that the approach could potentially be generalized to other disease states and immunological phenotypes.

Specimen: PBMCs. The sequence was obtained from a woman aged 55-70 years in good health and CMV-seronegative. The V and J segments used are TRBV6-5 and TRBJ2-7, and TRBD1 aligns with 8 junction nucleotides. The CDR3 reads CASSYAPPGQVYEQYF. The nucleotides read TGTGCCAGCAGTTACGCTCCCCCGGGACAGGTCTACGAGCAGTACTTC.